What follows is one T cell receptor (beta chain) and its context. This CDR3 contains 15 residues. Germline V gene data show CDR1 as MGHRA and CDR2 as YSYEKL. The V gene end was trimmed by 4 bases and the J gene end by 2 bases; junction bases not matched to a gene: 2. The data derive from a study of blood T cell repertoires in COVID-19. Whole-study context: Specimens from acute and convalescent COVID-19 originated in the United States, Italy and Spain.

Clones were read by immunoSEQ multiplex PCR, and TCRdb kept only the in-frame ones, dropping some. Of 85,000 to 120,000 clones listed, about two thirds are singletons. The V gene is TRBV4-1, the J gene TRBJ1-1; TRBD1 aligns across 12 bases. Sequenced sample: peripheral blood. The receptor's source is a human donor with acute or convalescent COVID-19. The donor label of this sample is uncertain. CDR3 coding DNA: TGCGCCAGCAGCCCGGGGACAGGGGGCAACACTGAAGCTTTCTTT. Residues: CASSPGTGGNTEAFF.